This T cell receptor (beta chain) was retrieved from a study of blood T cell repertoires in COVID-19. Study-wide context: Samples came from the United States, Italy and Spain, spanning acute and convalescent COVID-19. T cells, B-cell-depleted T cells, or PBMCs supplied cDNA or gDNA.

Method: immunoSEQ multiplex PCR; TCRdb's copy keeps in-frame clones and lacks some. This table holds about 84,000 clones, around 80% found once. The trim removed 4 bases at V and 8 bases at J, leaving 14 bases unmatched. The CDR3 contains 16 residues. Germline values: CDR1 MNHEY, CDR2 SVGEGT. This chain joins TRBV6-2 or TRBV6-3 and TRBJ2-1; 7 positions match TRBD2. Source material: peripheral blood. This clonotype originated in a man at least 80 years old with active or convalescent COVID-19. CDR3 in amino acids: CASSSLLSGGGDEQFF. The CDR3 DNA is TGTGCCAGCAGTTCCCTCCTCTCGGGAGGAGGGGATGAGCAGTTCTTC.